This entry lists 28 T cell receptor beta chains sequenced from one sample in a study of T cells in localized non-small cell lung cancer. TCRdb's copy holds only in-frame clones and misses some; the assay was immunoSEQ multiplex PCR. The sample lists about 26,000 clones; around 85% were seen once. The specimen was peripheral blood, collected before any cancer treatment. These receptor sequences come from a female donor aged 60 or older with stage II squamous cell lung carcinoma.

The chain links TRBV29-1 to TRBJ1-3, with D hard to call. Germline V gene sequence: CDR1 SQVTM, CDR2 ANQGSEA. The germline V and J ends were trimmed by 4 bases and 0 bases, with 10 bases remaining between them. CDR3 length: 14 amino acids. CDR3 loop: CSVVRRRSGNTIYF. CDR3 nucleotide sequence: TGCAGCGTTGTTCGCCGCCGCTCTGGAAACACCATATATTTT. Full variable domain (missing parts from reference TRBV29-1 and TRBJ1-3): SAVISQKPSRDICQRGTSLTIQCQVDSQVTMMFWYRQQPGQSLTLIATANQGSEATYESGFVIDKFPISRPNLTFSTLTVSNMSPEDSSIYLCSVVRRRSGNTIYFGEGSWLTVV.

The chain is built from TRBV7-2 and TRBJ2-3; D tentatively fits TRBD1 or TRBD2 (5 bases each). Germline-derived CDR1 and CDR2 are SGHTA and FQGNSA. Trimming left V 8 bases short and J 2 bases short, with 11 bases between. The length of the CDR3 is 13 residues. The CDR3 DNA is TGTGCCAGCGGGGGTAGCATCACAGATACGCAGTATTTT. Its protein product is CASGGSITDTQYF.

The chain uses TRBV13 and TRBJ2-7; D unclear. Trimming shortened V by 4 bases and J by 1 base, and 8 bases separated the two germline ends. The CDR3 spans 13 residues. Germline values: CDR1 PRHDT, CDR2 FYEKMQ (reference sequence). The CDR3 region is CASSSGYSYEQYF. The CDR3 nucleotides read TGTGCCAGCAGCTCAGGTTATTCCTACGAGCAGTACTTC.

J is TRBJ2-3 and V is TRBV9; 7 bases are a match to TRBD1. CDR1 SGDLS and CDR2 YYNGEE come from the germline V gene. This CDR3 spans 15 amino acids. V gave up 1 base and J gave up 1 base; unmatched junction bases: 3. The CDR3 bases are TGTGCCAGCAGCGTAACAGGGGCGGGCACAGATACGCAGTATTTT. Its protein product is CASSVTGAGTDTQYF.

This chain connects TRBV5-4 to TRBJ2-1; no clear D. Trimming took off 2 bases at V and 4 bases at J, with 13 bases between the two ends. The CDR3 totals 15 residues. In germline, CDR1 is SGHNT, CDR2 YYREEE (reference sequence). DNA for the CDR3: TGTGCCAGCAGCTTTGTGAAAAATTCATACAATGAGCAGTTCTTC. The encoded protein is CASSFVKNSYNEQFF.

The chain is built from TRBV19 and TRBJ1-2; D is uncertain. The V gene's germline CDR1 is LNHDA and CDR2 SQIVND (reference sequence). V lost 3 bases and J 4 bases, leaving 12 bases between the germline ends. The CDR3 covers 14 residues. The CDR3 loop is CASSIARLAYGYTF. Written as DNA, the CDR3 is TGTGCCAGTAGTATCGCCAGGCTAGCCTATGGCTACACCTTC.

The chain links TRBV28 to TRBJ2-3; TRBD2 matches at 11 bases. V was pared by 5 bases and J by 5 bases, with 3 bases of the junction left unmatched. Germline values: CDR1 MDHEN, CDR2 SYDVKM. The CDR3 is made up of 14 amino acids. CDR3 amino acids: CASSTTSGGDTQYF. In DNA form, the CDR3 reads TGTGCCAGCAGTACTACTAGCGGGGGAGATACGCAGTATTTT.

The CDR3: CASSNTGEAFF. The CDR3 DNA reads as TGTGCCAGCAGTAACACAGGTGAAGCTTTCTTT. The gene calls are TRBV2 and TRBJ1-1; possible D gene TRBD1, 5 bases. Per the germline V gene, CDR1 is SNHLY and CDR2 is FYNNEI. The CDR3 sequence is 11 residues long. V dropped 5 bases and J dropped 7 bases, with 8 bases sitting between them.

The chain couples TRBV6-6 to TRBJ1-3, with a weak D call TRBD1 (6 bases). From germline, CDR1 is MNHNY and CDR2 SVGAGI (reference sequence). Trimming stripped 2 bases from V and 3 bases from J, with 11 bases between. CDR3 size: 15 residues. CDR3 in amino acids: CASSYAQGIGNTIYF. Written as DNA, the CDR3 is TGTGCCAGCAGTTACGCACAGGGTATTGGAAACACCATATATTTT.

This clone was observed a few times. The CDR3 nucleotides read TGTGCCAGCGTCGACAGCCGGGGGGATTACAATGAGCAGTTCTTC. Translated: CASVDSRGDYNEQFF. The genes are TRBV7-2 and TRBJ2-1; 7 bases agree with TRBD2. The CDR3 totals 15 residues. V lost 8 bases and J lost 4; bases outside the gene matches: 11. Germline lookup yields CDR1 SGHTA and CDR2 FQGNSA.

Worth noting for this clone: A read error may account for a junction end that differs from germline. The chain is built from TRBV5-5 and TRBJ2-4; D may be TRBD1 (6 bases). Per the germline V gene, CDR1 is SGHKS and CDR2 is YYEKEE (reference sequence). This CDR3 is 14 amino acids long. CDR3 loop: CASTLKDSSEAKYF. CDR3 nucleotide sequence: TGTGCCAGCACCTTGAAGGACAGTTCGGAGGCTAAGTACTTC.

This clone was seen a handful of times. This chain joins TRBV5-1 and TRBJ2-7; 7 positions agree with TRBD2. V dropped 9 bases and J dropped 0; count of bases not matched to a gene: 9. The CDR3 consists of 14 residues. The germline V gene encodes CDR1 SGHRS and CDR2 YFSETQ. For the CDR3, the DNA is TGCGCCACCTCCCGGGGGGATACCTCCTACGAGCAGTACTTC. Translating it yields CATSRGDTSYEQYF.

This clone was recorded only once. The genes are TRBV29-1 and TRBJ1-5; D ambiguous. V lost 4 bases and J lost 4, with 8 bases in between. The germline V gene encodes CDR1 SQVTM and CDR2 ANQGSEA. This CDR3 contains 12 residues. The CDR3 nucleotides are TGCAGCGTTGCAAAAGAGAATCAGCCCCAGCATTTT. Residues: CSVAKENQPQHF. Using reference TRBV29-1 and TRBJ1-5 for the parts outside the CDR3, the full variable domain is SAVISQKPSRDICQRGTSLTIQCQVDSQVTMMFWYRQQPGQSLTLIATANQGSEATYESGFVIDKFPISRPNLTFSTLTVSNMSPEDSSIYLCSVAKENQPQHFGDGTRLSIL.

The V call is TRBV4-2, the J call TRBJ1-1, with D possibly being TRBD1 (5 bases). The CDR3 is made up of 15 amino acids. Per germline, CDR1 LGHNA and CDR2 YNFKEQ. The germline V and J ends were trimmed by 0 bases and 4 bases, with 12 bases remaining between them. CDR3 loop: CASSQEEGLGTEAFF. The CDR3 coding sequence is TGTGCCAGCAGCCAAGAGGAGGGGCTGGGCACTGAAGCTTTCTTT.

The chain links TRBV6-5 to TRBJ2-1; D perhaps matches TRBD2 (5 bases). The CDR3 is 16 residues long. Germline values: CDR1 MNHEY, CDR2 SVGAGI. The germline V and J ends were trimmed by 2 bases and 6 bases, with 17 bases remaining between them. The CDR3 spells CASSYLGKGPRNEQFF. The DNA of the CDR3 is TGTGCCAGCAGTTACCTCGGGAAAGGTCCGCGCAATGAGCAGTTCTTC.

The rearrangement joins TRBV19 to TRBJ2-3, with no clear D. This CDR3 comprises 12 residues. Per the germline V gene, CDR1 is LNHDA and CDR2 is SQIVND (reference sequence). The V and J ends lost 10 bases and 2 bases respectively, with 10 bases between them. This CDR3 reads CATSPTTDTQYF. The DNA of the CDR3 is TGTGCCACCTCCCCCACCACAGATACGCAGTATTTT.

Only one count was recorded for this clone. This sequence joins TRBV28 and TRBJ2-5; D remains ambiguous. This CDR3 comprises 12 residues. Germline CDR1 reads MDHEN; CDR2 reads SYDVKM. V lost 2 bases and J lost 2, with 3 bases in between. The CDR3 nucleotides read TGTGCCAGCAGTTTAGTTCAAGAGACCCAGTACTTC. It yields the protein CASSLVQETQYF.

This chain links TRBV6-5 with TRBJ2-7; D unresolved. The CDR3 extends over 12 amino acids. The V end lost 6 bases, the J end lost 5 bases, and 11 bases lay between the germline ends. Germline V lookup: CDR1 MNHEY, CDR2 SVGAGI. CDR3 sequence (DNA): TGTGCCAGCAGGGGCCGAGGAGACGAGCAGTACTTC. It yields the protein CASRGRGDEQYF.

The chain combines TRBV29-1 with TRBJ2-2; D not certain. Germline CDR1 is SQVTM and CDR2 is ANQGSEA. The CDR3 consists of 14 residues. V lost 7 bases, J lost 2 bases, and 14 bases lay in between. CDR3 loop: CSAANWGNTGELFF. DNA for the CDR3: TGCAGCGCTGCTAATTGGGGAAACACCGGGGAGCTGTTTTTT.

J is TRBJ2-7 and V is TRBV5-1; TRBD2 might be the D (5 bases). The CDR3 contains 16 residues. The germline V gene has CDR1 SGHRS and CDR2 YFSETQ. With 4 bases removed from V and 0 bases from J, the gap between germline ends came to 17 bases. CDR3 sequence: CASSVTTTASSYEQYF. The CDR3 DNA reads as TGCGCCAGCAGCGTGACTACAACCGCGAGCTCCTACGAGCAGTACTTC.

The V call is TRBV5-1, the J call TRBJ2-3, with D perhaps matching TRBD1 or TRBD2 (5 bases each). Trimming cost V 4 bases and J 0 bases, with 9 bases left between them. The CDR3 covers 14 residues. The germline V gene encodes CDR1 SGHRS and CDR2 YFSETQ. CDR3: CASSPGTSTDTQYF. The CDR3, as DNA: TGCGCCAGCAGCCCCGGGACCAGCACAGATACGCAGTATTTT.

In DNA, the CDR3 is TGTGCCTGGAGTGTGTGGGGATCTGGGGCCAACGTCCTGACTTTC. It codes for CAWSVWGSGANVLTF. The chain employs TRBV30 and TRBJ2-6, with D hard to call. Looked up from germline, CDR1 is GTSNPN and CDR2 is SVGIG (reference sequence). The V end lost 0 bases, the J end lost 1 base, and 7 bases lay between the germline ends. The CDR3 consists of 15 residues.

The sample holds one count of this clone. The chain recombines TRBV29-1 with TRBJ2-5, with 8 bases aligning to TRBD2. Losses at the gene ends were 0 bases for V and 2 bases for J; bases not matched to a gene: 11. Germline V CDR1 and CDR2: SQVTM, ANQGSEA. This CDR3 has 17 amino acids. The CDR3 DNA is TGCAGCGTTGAAGACTTTACTAGCGGCATACTACAAGAGACCCAGTACTTC. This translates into CSVEDFTSGILQETQYF.

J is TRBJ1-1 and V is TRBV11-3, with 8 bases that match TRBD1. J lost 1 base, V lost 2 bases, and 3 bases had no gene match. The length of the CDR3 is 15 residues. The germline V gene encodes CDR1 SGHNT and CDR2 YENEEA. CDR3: CASSLSGQGNTEAFF. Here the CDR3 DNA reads TGTGCCAGCAGCTTATCTGGACAGGGGAACACTGAAGCTTTCTTT.

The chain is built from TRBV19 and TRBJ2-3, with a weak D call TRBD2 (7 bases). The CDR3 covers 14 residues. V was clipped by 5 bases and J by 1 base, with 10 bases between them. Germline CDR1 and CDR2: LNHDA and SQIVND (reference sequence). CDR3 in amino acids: CASSGRGGTDTQYF. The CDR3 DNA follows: TGTGCCAGTAGTGGGAGGGGGGGCACAGATACGCAGTATTTT. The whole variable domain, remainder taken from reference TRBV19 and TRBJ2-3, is DGGITQSPKYLFRKEGQNVTLSCEQNLNHDAMYWYRQDPGQGLRLIYYSQIVNDFQKGDIAEGYSVSREKKESFPLTVTSAQKNPTAFYLCASSGRGGTDTQYFGPGTRLTVL.

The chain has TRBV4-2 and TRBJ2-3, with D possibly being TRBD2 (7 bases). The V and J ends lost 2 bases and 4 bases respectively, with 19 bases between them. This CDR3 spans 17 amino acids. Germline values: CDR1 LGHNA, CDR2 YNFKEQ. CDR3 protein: CASSQNRGGTAADTQYF. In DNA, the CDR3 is TGTGCCAGCAGCCAAAATAGGGGGGGAACCGCGGCAGATACGCAGTATTTT.

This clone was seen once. The CDR3 bases are TGTGCCTGGAGGAGGTACGAAGGAAGGAATGAGCAGTTCTTC. Amino acids: CAWRRYEGRNEQFF. The chain couples TRBV30 to TRBJ2-1; D is unclear. This CDR3 region has 14 residues. Germline V gene sequence: CDR1 GTSNPN, CDR2 SVGIG (reference sequence). The germline V and J ends were trimmed by 3 bases and 7 bases, with 16 bases remaining between them.

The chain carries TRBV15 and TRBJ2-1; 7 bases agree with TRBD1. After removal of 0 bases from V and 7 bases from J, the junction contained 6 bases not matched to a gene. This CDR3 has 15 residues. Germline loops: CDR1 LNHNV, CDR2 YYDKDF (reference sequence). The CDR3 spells CATSRDPDRENEQFF. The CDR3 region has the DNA TGTGCCACCAGCAGAGATCCCGACAGGGAGAATGAGCAGTTCTTC.